This T cell receptor beta chain stems from a study of blood T cell repertoires in COVID-19. Study summary: T cells, B-cell-depleted T cells, or PBMCs provided the cDNA or gDNA that served as material.

Under the authors' procedure: Reference gene primer amplification yielded estimated nucleated cell counts. Libraries were prepared by immunoSEQ multiplex PCR; TCRdb keeps only in-frame clonotypes and omits some of them. V, J and clone size were drawn from that table, and D and trimming were deduced from the DNA. The table includes about 140,000 clones, 75% to 80% detected once. The sample holds one count of this clone. The sequencing input was peripheral blood. The receptor's source is a woman aged 45-65 years with active or convalescent COVID-19.

This CDR3 reads CASSQESVSGDRGRVYEQYF. The CDR3 DNA reads TGCGCCAGCAGCCAAGAGTCGGTTTCTGGGGACAGGGGGCGCGTGTACGAGCAGTACTTC. The genes are TRBV4-1 and TRBJ2-7; 12 positions agree with TRBD1. Germline CDR1 and CDR2: MGHRA and YSYEKL. Trimming at V came to 0 bases and at J to 4 bases, leaving 16 bases not matched to a gene. The CDR3 extends over 20 amino acids.